The T cell receptor beta chain under discussion was sequenced for a study of patients and donors after allogeneic stem cell transplantation. Germline CDR1 MNHNY, CDR2 SVGAGI (reference sequence). The CDR3 is 15 residues long. The ends were cut back, 2 bases at V and 7 bases at J, with 12 bases in the middle. TCRdb reprocessed the RT-PCR reads with MiXCR, giving one entry per CDR3 protein. The table has around 200,000 distinct CDR3 sequences, more than 35% seen once. This clonotype showed up just a few times. The chain couples TRBV6-6 to TRBJ1-6; TRBD1 is a possible D gene (6 bases). This receptor was taken from a human donor who was either an allogeneic HSCT recipient or a stem cell or donor lymphocyte infusion donor (not recorded which). It is not recorded whose cells these are; they may come from a transplant donor. Sequencing used blood, either unsorted or a sorted T cell fraction (not recorded which). The CDR3 sequence: CASSYGGQVNSPLHF. As DNA, the CDR3 is TGTGCCAGCAGTTACGGGGGGCAGGTGAATTCACCCCTCCACTTT.